This TCR beta chain came from a study of CD8+ T cells in alopecia areata. Study-level background: Treated patients received oral tofacitinib, 5 to 10 mg twice daily. Overall study results and limits: Normal skin's resident alphabeta T cells are also sequenced in scalp samples. Possibly because of HLA-related factors, TCR sharing was less clear across patients than in mice.

Researchers gathered lesional scalp punch biopsies and peripheral blood from patients with alopecia areata. Trimming cost V 4 bases and J 5 bases; bases outside gene matches: 10. The CDR3 has 15 residues. From germline, CDR1 is SQVTM and CDR2 ANQGSEA. Extraction of RNA preceded its reverse transcription into cDNA, which served as the sequencing template. TCRdb's table, derived via immunoSEQ multiplex PCR, lists solely in-frame clones and lacks some. This sample has roughly 65,000 clones; more than 40% occur once, and the top ten carry about 17%. This clone has just a few counts. Its antigen is undetermined.

The chain employs TRBV29-1 and TRBJ1-2; TRBD1 agrees at 10 bases. The material sequenced was CD8+ T cells sorted from blood, taken at week 0. The receptor was isolated from a human donor with alopecia areata. The CDR3 bases are TGCAGCGTTGTGATCCCGGGACAGGGGAGGTATGGCTACACCTTC. It encodes CSVVIPGQGRYGYTF.